A single sample gave rise to the 12 T cell receptor beta chains below, sequenced in a study of cytomegalovirus exposure and HLA in healthy donors. This PCR relied on a set of 60 Vbeta primers and 13 Jbeta primers. Sequencing was performed with immunoSEQ multiplex PCR; in TCRdb, only in-frame clones are kept and a portion is missing. Altogether about 120,000 clones are present, more than 60% being singletons, with the ten largest covering 9% to 10%. Sequenced material: PBMCs. The source is a man aged 40-49 years in good health and CMV-seropositive.

This clone was detected only a few times. The V gene is TRBV6-4, the J gene TRBJ1-1; D uncertain. Deletions cut 3 bases from V and 0 bases from J, with 5 bases between. Germline values: CDR1 MRHNA, CDR2 SNTAGT. The CDR3 totals 13 residues. The CDR3 reads CASSESVNTEAFF. DNA for the CDR3: TGTGCCAGCAGTGAATCAGTGAACACTGAAGCTTTCTTT.

This clone was observed a single time. Other DNA variants within this sample encode the same CDR3. The V call is TRBV6-5, the J call TRBJ2-3; perhaps TRBD2 as D (6 bases). Germline V CDR1 and CDR2: MNHEY, SVGAGI. The V and J ends lost 0 bases and 1 base respectively, with 11 bases between them. CDR3 length: 16 residues. The CDR3 sequence is CASSYSGGLGTDTQYF. CDR3 nucleotides: TGTGCCAGCAGTTACTCGGGGGGATTGGGCACAGATACGCAGTATTTT.

This chain connects TRBV4-1 to TRBJ2-7, with TRBD1 matching 8 bases. This CDR3 has 15 residues. The V gene's germline CDR1 is MGHRA and CDR2 YSYEKL. V lost 5 bases and J lost 3; bases outside the gene matches: 9. CDR3 nucleotides: TGCGCCAGCAGCTATTTTGGACAGGGTGACTACGAGCAGTACTTC. This gives the protein CASSYFGQGDYEQYF.

The chain employs TRBV4-1 and TRBJ2-5; 8 nucleotides match TRBD2. Near its end, the DNA agrees better with TRBJ2-7, so the J call may be wrong. The V gene's germline CDR1 is MGHRA and CDR2 YSYEKL. The CDR3 is 17 amino acids. The CDR3 spells CASSQGVPAGVRYEQYF. In nucleotides, the CDR3 is TGCGCCAGCAGCCAAGGGGTCCCAGCGGGAGTGCGCTACGAGCAGTACTTC.

The chain employs TRBV4-3 and TRBJ2-5, with 9 bases fitting TRBD1. The CDR3 covers 18 residues. From germline, CDR1 is LGHNA and CDR2 YSLEER. J gave up 0 bases and V 0 bases, and 8 bases lay outside the gene matches. Here the CDR3 DNA reads TGCGCCAGCAGCCAAGAGAGAACCGGGACAGGGAACCAAGAGACCCAGTACTTC. Its protein is CASSQERTGTGNQETQYF.

The gene calls are TRBV6-5 and TRBJ2-3; 8 positions agree with TRBD1. From germline, CDR1 is MNHEY and CDR2 SVGAGI. The CDR3 extends over 14 amino acids. V lost 8 bases, J lost 5 bases, and 9 bases stayed unmatched. CDR3 region: CASRNSQGGDTQYF. CDR3 coding DNA: TGTGCCAGCCGCAACTCACAGGGGGGAGATACGCAGTATTTT.

This clone has a single count. The gene calls are TRBV5-6 and TRBJ2-7; 14 bases match TRBD2. There are 15 residues in the CDR3. Germline CDR1 is SGHDT and CDR2 is YYEEEE. The V gene end was trimmed by 1 base and the J gene end by 9 bases; junction bases not matched to a gene: 6. Here the CDR3 reads CASSLPGLAGEVQYF. DNA for the CDR3: TGTGCCAGCAGCTTGCCGGGACTAGCGGGAGAAGTGCAGTACTTC.

The chain employs TRBV4-3 and TRBJ1-4; no clear D. The germline gives CDR1 LGHNA, CDR2 YSLEER. The CDR3 is made up of 13 amino acids. V shed 4 bases and J shed 8 bases, with 11 bases lying between them. The DNA for the CDR3 is TGCGCCAGCAGCCGGCAGTCGGGGGAAAAACTGTTTTTT. Translating it yields CASSRQSGEKLFF.

This clone showed up just a few times. The V gene is TRBV4-3, the J gene TRBJ2-3; 11 bases agree with TRBD2. The CDR3 is made up of 20 amino acids. Germline CDR1 LGHNA, CDR2 YSLEER. V lost 0 bases and J lost 6; bases outside the gene matches: 17. The CDR3 DNA reads as TGCGCCAGCAGCCAAGAGTTCGGTAGCGGGAGGGCCGGGTTGATGGATACGCAGTATTTT. Its translation is CASSQEFGSGRAGLMDTQYF.

The J gene is TRBJ2-7, the V gene TRBV5-4; D uncertain. CDR1 is SGHNT, CDR2 YYREEE, per germline (reference sequence). V lost 3 bases and J lost 0, with 4 bases in between. The CDR3 has 12 amino acids. DNA for the CDR3: TGTGCCAGCAGCTACAGCTCCTACGAGCAGTACTTC. Encoded protein: CASSYSSYEQYF.

This rearrangement joins TRBV9 to TRBJ2-5; 9 bases agree with TRBD2. This CDR3 region has 15 residues. Germline CDR1 and CDR2: SGDLS and YYNGEE. Trimming at V came to 0 bases and at J to 3 bases, leaving 3 bases not matched to a gene. Here the CDR3 DNA reads TGTGCCAGCAGCGTAGAACGCGGGGGGGAAGAGACCCAGTACTTC. Its protein product is CASSVERGGEETQYF.

This clone was seen only a few times. V is TRBV4-2 and J is TRBJ1-1; the D is unclear. The CDR3 is 17 residues long. Germline V gene lookup returns CDR1 LGHNA and CDR2 YNFKEQ. V gave up 0 bases and J gave up 4 bases, with 18 bases separating them. CDR3 in amino acids: CASSQDPGGISSTEAFF. The CDR3 DNA sequence: TGTGCCAGCAGCCAAGATCCGGGAGGGATCAGTAGCACTGAAGCTTTCTTT.